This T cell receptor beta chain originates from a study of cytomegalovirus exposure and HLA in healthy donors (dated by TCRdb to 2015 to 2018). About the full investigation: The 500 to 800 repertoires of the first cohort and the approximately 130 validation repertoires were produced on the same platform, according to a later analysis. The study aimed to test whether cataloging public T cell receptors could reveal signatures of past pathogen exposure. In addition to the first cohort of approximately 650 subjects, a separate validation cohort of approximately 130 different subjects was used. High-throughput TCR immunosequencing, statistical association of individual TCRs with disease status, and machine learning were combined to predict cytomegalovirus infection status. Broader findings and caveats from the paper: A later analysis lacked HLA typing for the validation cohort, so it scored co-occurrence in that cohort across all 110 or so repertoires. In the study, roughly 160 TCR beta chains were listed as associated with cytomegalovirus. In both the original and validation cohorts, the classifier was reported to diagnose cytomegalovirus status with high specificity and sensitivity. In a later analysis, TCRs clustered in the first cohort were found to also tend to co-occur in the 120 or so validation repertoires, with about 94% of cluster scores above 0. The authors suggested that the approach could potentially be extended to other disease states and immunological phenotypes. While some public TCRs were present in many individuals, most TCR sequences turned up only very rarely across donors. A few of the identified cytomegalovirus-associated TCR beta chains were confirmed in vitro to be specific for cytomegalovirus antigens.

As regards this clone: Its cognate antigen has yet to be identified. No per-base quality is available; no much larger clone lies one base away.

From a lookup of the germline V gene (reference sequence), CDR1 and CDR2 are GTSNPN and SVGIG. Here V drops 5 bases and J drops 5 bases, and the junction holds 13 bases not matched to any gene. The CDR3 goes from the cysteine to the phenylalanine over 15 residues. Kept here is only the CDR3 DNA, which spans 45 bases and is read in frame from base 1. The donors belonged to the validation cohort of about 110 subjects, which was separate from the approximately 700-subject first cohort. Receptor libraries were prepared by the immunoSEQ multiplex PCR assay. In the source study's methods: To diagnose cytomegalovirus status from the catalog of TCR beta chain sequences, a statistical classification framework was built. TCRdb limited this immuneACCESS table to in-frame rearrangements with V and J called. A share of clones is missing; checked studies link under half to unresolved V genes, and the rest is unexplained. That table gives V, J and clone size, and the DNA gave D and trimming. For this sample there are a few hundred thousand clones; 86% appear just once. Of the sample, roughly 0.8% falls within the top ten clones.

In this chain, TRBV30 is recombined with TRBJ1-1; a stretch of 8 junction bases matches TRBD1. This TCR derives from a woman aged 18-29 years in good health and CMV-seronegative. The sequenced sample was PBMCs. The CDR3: CAWQTGDERRTEAFF. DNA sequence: TGTGCCTGGCAGACAGGGGACGAACGACGGACTGAAGCTTTCTTT. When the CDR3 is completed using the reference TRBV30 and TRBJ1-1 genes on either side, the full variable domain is SQTIHQWPATLVQPVGSPLSLECTVEGTSNPNLYWYRQAAGRGLQLLFYSVGIGQISSEVPQNLSASRPQDRQFILSSKKLLLSDSGFYLCAWQTGDERRTEAFFGQGTRLTVV.